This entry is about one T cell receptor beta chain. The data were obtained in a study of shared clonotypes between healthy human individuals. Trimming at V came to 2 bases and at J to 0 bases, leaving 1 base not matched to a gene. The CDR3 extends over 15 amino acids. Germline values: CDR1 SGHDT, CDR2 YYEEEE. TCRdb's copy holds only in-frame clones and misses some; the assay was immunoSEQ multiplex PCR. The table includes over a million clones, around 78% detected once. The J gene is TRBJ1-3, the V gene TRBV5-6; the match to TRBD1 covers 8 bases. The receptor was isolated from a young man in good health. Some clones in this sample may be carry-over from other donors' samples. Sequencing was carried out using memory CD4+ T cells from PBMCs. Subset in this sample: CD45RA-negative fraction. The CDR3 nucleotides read TGTGCCAGCAGCTTCGGGACAGGCTCTGGAAACACCATATATTTT. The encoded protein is CASSFGTGSGNTIYF.